This T cell receptor (beta chain) derives from a study of T cell clonality in common variable immunodeficiency. The J segment lost 7 bases and the V segment lost 4 bases, leaving 5 bases of the junction unmatched. This CDR3 has 14 residues. In germline, CDR1 is SGHNT, CDR2 YYREEE (reference sequence). General study results and limits: Authors noted CVID clonality's cause needs subpopulation repertoire sequencing. Common variable immunodeficiency TCR beta sequences reportedly had fewer deletions and N-nucleotide insertions.

This clone was seen repeatedly, ten times or more. The antigen is undetermined. With the read ending 3 residues before the CDR3 end, the germline J gene is used to fill in that end. Clones were read by immunoSEQ multiplex PCR, and TCRdb kept only the in-frame ones, dropping some. The table records 25,000 to 30,000 clones without singletons, the ten largest covering roughly 3%. The TCR originated in a human donor with common variable immunodeficiency. The J gene is TRBJ1-2, the V gene TRBV5-4; 12 nucleotides align to TRBD1. The source material was peripheral blood mononuclear cells. CDR3 DNA, as far as it was read: TGTGCCAGCAGCGAAGGGACAGGGGGCCGTGGC. Translating it yields CASSEGTGGRG. The entire CDR3 reads CASSEGTGGRGYTF.